Described below is a single T cell receptor (beta chain) sequence and its context. This CDR3 is built from 14 residues. CDR1 is MDHEN and CDR2 is SYDVKM in the germline V gene. Trimming took 2 bases from V and 4 from J; bases not matched to a gene: 2. 13 Jbeta primers and 60 Vbeta primers were used for the PCR. Libraries were prepared by immunoSEQ multiplex PCR; TCRdb keeps only in-frame clonotypes and omits some of them. The sample shows roughly 110,000 clones, over 75% of them seen only once. The sample comes from a study of cytomegalovirus exposure and HLA in healthy donors. As for the study in general: Counted in an early data release were approximately 85 million unique TCRs from HLA-typed donors.

The chain joins TRBV28 to TRBJ2-7, with 10 bases identical to TRBD1. The sample consisted of PBMCs. This clonotype was obtained from a man under 40 in good health and CMV-seronegative. The CDR3 sequence is CASSLPGQGYEQYF. The DNA for the CDR3 is TGTGCCAGCAGTTTACCGGGACAGGGGTACGAGCAGTACTTC.